This passage covers 32 T cell receptor beta chains from one sample sequenced in a study of somatic mutations in cytotoxic T cells in rheumatoid arthritis. Profiled with immunoSEQ multiplex PCR; TCRdb holds only in-frame clones, not every one. Found here are about 23,000 clones, roughly 80% of them singletons; the top ten hold approximately 3.8%. The specimen was CD8+ T cells sorted from blood. Receptors originate from an adult with rheumatoid arthritis.

The genes are TRBV6-1 and TRBJ2-1; 10 nucleotides agree with TRBD2. Germline loops: CDR1 MNHNS, CDR2 SASEGT. This CDR3 contains 16 residues. The trim removed 3 bases at V and 6 bases at J, leaving 8 bases unmatched. DNA of the CDR3: TGTGCCAGCAGTGATCCCTGGAGACTAGCGGGCAATGAGCAGTTCTTC. Translating gives CASSDPWRLAGNEQFF.

This chain uses TRBV27 with TRBJ1-2, with TRBD1 matching over 10 bases. The germline V gene has CDR1 MNHEY and CDR2 SMNVEV (reference sequence). J was trimmed by 6 bases and V by 5 bases; bases with no gene match: 9. The CDR3 runs 15 residues. In DNA, the CDR3 is TGTGCCAGCAGTACCCTCGACAGGGGGCTGGATGGCTACACCTTC. Protein product: CASSTLDRGLDGYTF.

J is TRBJ2-5 and V is TRBV6-1; D unresolved. V was shortened by 5 bases and J by 2 bases, with 12 bases between the two germline ends. Germline lookup yields CDR1 MNHNS and CDR2 SASEGT. The length of the CDR3 is 14 residues. DNA for the CDR3: TGTGCCAGCAGTTCCTGGGTGGCGCAAGAGACCCAGTACTTC. Amino acid sequence: CASSSWVAQETQYF.

V gene TRBV5-5 combines with J gene TRBJ2-3; 8 bases fit TRBD1. The CDR3 extends over 15 amino acids. Germline assignment: CDR1 SGHKS and CDR2 YYEKEE (reference sequence). V dropped 3 bases and J dropped 0; count of bases not matched to a gene: 3. CDR3 nucleotides: TGTGCCAGCAGCTCGGGACAGGCCAGCACAGATACGCAGTATTTT. Amino acids: CASSSGQASTDTQYF.

The chain recombines TRBV9 with TRBJ1-1; D gene uncertain. The CDR3 extends over 15 amino acids. Trimming stripped 7 bases from V and 10 bases from J, with 26 bases between. Germline V gene sequence: CDR1 SGDLS, CDR2 YYNGEE. CDR3 sequence: CASAKRSTETTGAFF. The CDR3 coding sequence is TGTGCCAGCGCTAAGAGGTCCACCGAAACAACGGGAGCTTTCTTT. Looking up the rest from reference TRBV9 and TRBJ1-1 gives the full variable domain: DSGVTQTPKHLITATGQRVTLRCSPRSGDLSVYWYQQSLDQGLQFLIQYYNGEERAKGNILERFSAQQFPDLHSELNLSSLELGDSALYFCASAKRSTETTGAFFGQGTRLTVV.

The chain is built from TRBV28 and TRBJ1-6; D not resolved. Trimming removed 2 bases at V and 3 bases at J, with 23 bases between. CDR1 is MDHEN and CDR2 is SYDVKM in the germline V gene. The CDR3 spans 20 residues. This CDR3 reads CASSLDLVGEQPFYNSPLHF. The CDR3 region has the DNA TGTGCCAGCAGTTTAGACCTGGTGGGTGAACAGCCTTTCTATAATTCACCCCTCCACTTT.

This clone was recorded a few times. The chain couples TRBV6-1 to TRBJ2-1, with 10 bases lining up with TRBD2. Germline V gene sequence: CDR1 MNHNS, CDR2 SASEGT. Germline trimming cut 4 bases from V and 3 bases from J; bases unmatched to any gene: 3. CDR3 length equals 15 residues. The CDR3 DNA reads TGTGCCAGCAGTGGATCTAGCGGGGGCTACAATGAGCAGTTCTTC. Translation: CASSGSSGGYNEQFF.

Here the CDR3 DNA reads TGTGCCAGCAGTGTCGGTGGGACCCGGGAGCTGTTTTTT. It encodes CASSVGGTRELFF. The gene calls are TRBV25-1 and TRBJ2-2; either TRBD1 or TRBD2 may supply D (5 bases each). Deletions cut 4 bases from V and 9 bases from J, with 12 bases between. The CDR3 has 13 residues. Per germline, CDR1 MGHDK and CDR2 SYGVNS.

The rearrangement joins TRBV4-1 to TRBJ1-5, with D possibly TRBD1 on 6 matching bases. Deletions cut 8 bases from V and 3 bases from J, with 17 bases between. CDR1 MGHRA and CDR2 YSYEKL come from the germline V gene. The length of the CDR3 is 15 residues. Written as DNA, the CDR3 is TGCGCCAGCGCAACTGGGGGGGGGCTCAATCAGCCCCAGCATTTT. Encoded protein: CASATGGGLNQPQHF.

The chain couples TRBV15 to TRBJ2-5, with 11 bases identical to TRBD2. Losses at the gene ends were 6 bases for V and 4 bases for J; bases not matched to a gene: 7. Germline CDR1 reads LNHNV; CDR2 reads YYDKDF (reference sequence). CDR3 size: 15 residues. The CDR3 nucleotides are TGTGCCACCAGTCTTAGCGGGGGGGCCGCAGAGACCCAGTACTTC. Its translation: CATSLSGGAAETQYF.

V usage is TRBV4-2 and J usage is TRBJ2-3; the D is unclear. CDR1 LGHNA and CDR2 YNFKEQ come from the germline V gene. This CDR3 has 15 residues. Trimming left V 2 bases short and J 0 bases short, with 9 bases between. The CDR3: CASSQPSYSTDTQYF. CDR3 nucleotides: TGTGCCAGCAGCCAACCCTCGTATAGCACAGATACGCAGTATTTT.

The chain uses TRBV5-6 and TRBJ1-2, with D uncertain. CDR1 is SGHDT, CDR2 YYEEEE, per germline. The V gene lost 2 bases and the J gene lost 2 bases, with 7 bases spanning the gap. CDR3 length: 13 amino acids. CDR3 loop: CASSFGQNYGYTF. The CDR3 DNA follows: TGTGCCAGCAGCTTCGGGCAGAACTATGGCTACACCTTC.

This chain joins TRBV27 and TRBJ2-7; D is unclear. In germline, CDR1 is MNHEY, CDR2 SMNVEV (reference sequence). The CDR3 has 14 residues. Trimming left V 8 bases short and J 3 bases short, with 17 bases between. The CDR3 sequence: CASAPDLAFYEQYF. The CDR3 DNA sequence: TGTGCCAGCGCGCCCGACTTGGCCTTCTACGAGCAGTACTTC.

This clone was seen only a few times. The chain couples TRBV27 to TRBJ2-3; 9 bases fit TRBD1. This CDR3 region has 15 residues. V shed 3 bases, J shed 4 bases, and the junction held 5 bases outside the gene matches. Germline CDR1 and CDR2: MNHEY and SMNVEV (reference sequence). CDR3 DNA: TGTGCCAGCAGTTTTGGGACAGGGAGGTCAGATACGCAGTATTTT. This sequence encodes CASSFGTGRSDTQYF.

The chain recombines TRBV2 with TRBJ1-1, with D unresolved. Germline CDR1 reads SNHLY; CDR2 reads FYNNEI. This CDR3 comprises 14 residues. Trimming shortened V by 1 base and J by 1 base, and 7 bases separated the two germline ends. CDR3 residues: CASSEGLWNTEAFF. The CDR3 DNA is TGTGCCAGCAGTGAAGGTCTTTGGAACACTGAAGCTTTCTTT.

A few counts support this clone. The chain uses TRBV21-1 and TRBJ2-1; TRBD1 is the table's D call and was not checked against the DNA. TRBV21-1 corresponds to a pseudogene. CDR3 length: 18 amino acids. The CDR3 spells CASSKESSDRPPDNEQFF. DNA for the CDR3: TGTGCCAGCAGCAAAGAGAGCTCGGACAGACCCCCTGACAATGAGCAGTTCTTC.

V gene TRBV11-2 combines with J gene TRBJ2-1, with 8 bases that match TRBD1. CDR1 and CDR2 (germline): SGHAT, FQNNGV. The CDR3 runs 15 residues. Trimming at V came to 4 bases and at J to 7 bases, leaving 9 bases not matched to a gene. CDR3 amino acids: CASSSRTGPSNEQFF. The CDR3 bases are TGTGCCAGCAGCTCGCGGACAGGGCCATCAAATGAGCAGTTCTTC.

This rearrangement joins TRBV2 to TRBJ2-3; D tentatively reads TRBD1 or TRBD2 (7 bases each). Trimming took off 6 bases at V and 4 bases at J, with 23 bases between the two ends. This CDR3 has 17 residues. Germline V gives CDR1 SNHLY, CDR2 FYNNEI. This CDR3 reads CASRGSRGRVAADTQYF. In nucleotides, the CDR3 is TGTGCCAGCAGGGGGTCCAGGGGGAGGGTGGCGGCAGATACGCAGTATTTT.

The gene calls are TRBV2 and TRBJ1-2; no clear D gene. The CDR3 length is 10 residues. Germline values: CDR1 SNHLY, CDR2 FYNNEI. Trimming cost V 9 bases and J 8 bases, with 10 bases left between them. The CDR3 nucleotides are TGTGCCAGTCCTGACGGGGGCTACACCTTC. Residues: CASPDGGYTF. Looking up the rest from reference TRBV2 and TRBJ1-2 gives the full variable domain: EPEVTQTPSHQVTQMGQEVILRCVPISNHLYFYWYRQILGQKVEFLVSFYNNEISEKSEIFDDQFSVERPDGSNFTLKIRSTKLEDSAMYFCASPDGGYTFGSGTRLTVV.

The chain combines TRBV10-3 with TRBJ1-6, with a possible D match to TRBD1 (5 bases). The germline gives CDR1 ENHRY, CDR2 SYGVKD. This CDR3 comprises 16 residues. Trimming pared 0 bases from V and 6 bases from J, leaving 12 bases between. Here the CDR3 reads CAISESRGGTNSPLHF. CDR3 nucleotide sequence: TGTGCCATCAGTGAGTCGCGGGGCGGGACTAATTCACCCCTCCACTTT.

This clone was seen a handful of times. The chain couples TRBV27 to TRBJ1-1; D gene uncertain. CDR1 and CDR2 from the germline V gene are MNHEY and SMNVEV (reference sequence). The CDR3 is 14 amino acids. V lost 6 bases and J 0 bases, leaving 11 bases between the germline ends. Written as DNA, the CDR3 is TGTGCCAGCAGGAGAGGACGGATGAACACTGAAGCTTTCTTT. Translation: CASRRGRMNTEAFF.

Only a few counts were recorded for this clone. The chain joins TRBV9 to TRBJ2-2; D gene ambiguous. Germline loops: CDR1 SGDLS, CDR2 YYNGEE. There are 13 residues in the CDR3. Trimming took off 1 base at V and 3 bases at J, with 4 bases between the two ends. Here the CDR3 DNA reads TGTGCCAGCAGCGTAAGGGACACCGGGGAGCTGTTTTTT. Amino acids: CASSVRDTGELFF.

J is TRBJ2-7 and V is TRBV6-6; tentative D call: TRBD1 (5 bases). V lost 0 bases to trimming and J lost 0 bases, with 9 bases between them. The CDR3 consists of 15 residues. Per the germline V gene, CDR1 is MNHNY and CDR2 is SVGAGI (reference sequence). The CDR3 spells CASSYSPGPSYEQYF. Here the CDR3 DNA reads TGTGCCAGCAGTTACTCACCAGGGCCCTCCTACGAGCAGTACTTC.

V gene TRBV6-1 combines with J gene TRBJ1-1, with a weak D call TRBD1 (5 bases). The length of the CDR3 is 14 residues. Germline V lookup: CDR1 MNHNS, CDR2 SASEGT. The V end lost 1 base, the J end lost 10 bases, and 16 bases lay between the germline ends. CDR3 protein: CASSEVNSGGAAFF. CDR3 nucleotides: TGTGCCAGCAGTGAAGTTAATTCGGGGGGAGCAGCTTTCTTT.

In nucleotides, the CDR3 is TGTGCCAGCTCACCAGTGCCAGTCGACTCTGGAAACACCATATATTTT. Its translation is CASSPVPVDSGNTIYF. The chain links TRBV18 to TRBJ1-3; no clear D. V was clipped by 2 bases and J by 0 bases, with 11 bases between them. Germline V gene data show CDR1 as KGHSH and CDR2 as LQKENI. The CDR3 has 16 amino acids.

The CDR3 spells CASSLVGLADTQYF. CDR3 bases: TGTGCCAGCAGCTTAGTGGGGTTGGCAGATACGCAGTATTTT. The chain recombines TRBV7-8 with TRBJ2-3; D is uncertain. The V and J ends lost 1 base and 4 bases respectively, with 9 bases between them. Germline V gives CDR1 SGHVS, CDR2 FQNEAQ. The CDR3 loop spans 14 amino acids.

The V gene is TRBV7-9, the J gene TRBJ2-5; TRBD1 matches 10 bases. V lost 4 bases, J lost 1 base, and 9 bases stayed unmatched. Germline V lookup: CDR1 SEHNR, CDR2 FQNEAQ (reference sequence). The CDR3 sequence is 17 residues long. Written as DNA, the CDR3 is TGTGCCAGCAGCTACAAGCCGGGACAGGGGCTCCAAGAGACCCAGTACTTC. It yields the protein CASSYKPGQGLQETQYF. The variable domain in full, completed from reference TRBV7-9 and TRBJ2-5, reads DTGVSQNPRHKITKRGQNVTFRCDPISEHNRLYWYRQTLGQGPEFLTYFQNEAQLEKSRLLSDRFSAERPKGSFSTLEIQRTEQGDSAMYLCASSYKPGQGLQETQYFGPGTRLLVL.

The chain carries TRBV12-5 and TRBJ2-1; no firm D call. Trimming stripped 4 bases from V and 10 bases from J, with 8 bases between. The CDR3 has 11 amino acids. CDR1 and CDR2 (germline): LGHNT, FRNRAP. Here the CDR3 DNA reads TGTGCTAGTGGTTGGGTCAGCGAGCAGTTCTTC. Protein product: CASGWVSEQFF.

The rearrangement uses TRBV4-1 and TRBJ2-2, with D possibly matching TRBD2 (6 bases). Germline CDR1 and CDR2: MGHRA and YSYEKL. Trimming shortened V by 2 bases and J by 7 bases, and 11 bases separated the two germline ends. CDR3 length equals 14 residues. CDR3 protein: CASSQTTSYGELFF. Here the CDR3 DNA reads TGCGCCAGCAGCCAAACGACTAGTTACGGGGAGCTGTTTTTT.

The J gene is TRBJ2-1, the V gene TRBV15; 13 nucleotides agree with TRBD2. The CDR3 runs to 16 residues. CDR1 LNHNV and CDR2 YYDKDF come from the germline V gene (reference sequence). The V and J ends lost 2 bases and 7 bases, in that order; junction bases with no gene match: 5. CDR3 in DNA: TGTGCCACCAGCAGACCCGGGACTAGCGGGGCGAATGAGCAGTTCTTC. Its protein is CATSRPGTSGANEQFF.

The V gene is TRBV29-1, the J gene TRBJ2-3; 9 bases align to TRBD2. The CDR3 covers 15 residues. The trim removed 4 bases at V and 0 bases at J, leaving 5 bases unmatched. Germline CDR1 is SQVTM and CDR2 is ANQGSEA. The CDR3 loop is CSVAETSGSTDTQYF. The CDR3 nucleotides are TGCAGCGTTGCCGAGACTAGCGGTAGCACAGATACGCAGTATTTT.

The chain has TRBV2 and TRBJ2-7, with D tentatively TRBD1 or TRBD2 (5 bases each). V lost 5 bases and J lost 3, with 20 bases in between. The germline V gene has CDR1 SNHLY and CDR2 FYNNEI. The CDR3 loop spans 16 amino acids. As DNA, the CDR3 is TGTGCCAGCAGTCTCATCGGGGCAGAAAATAACTACGAGCAGTACTTC. Encoded protein: CASSLIGAENNYEQYF.